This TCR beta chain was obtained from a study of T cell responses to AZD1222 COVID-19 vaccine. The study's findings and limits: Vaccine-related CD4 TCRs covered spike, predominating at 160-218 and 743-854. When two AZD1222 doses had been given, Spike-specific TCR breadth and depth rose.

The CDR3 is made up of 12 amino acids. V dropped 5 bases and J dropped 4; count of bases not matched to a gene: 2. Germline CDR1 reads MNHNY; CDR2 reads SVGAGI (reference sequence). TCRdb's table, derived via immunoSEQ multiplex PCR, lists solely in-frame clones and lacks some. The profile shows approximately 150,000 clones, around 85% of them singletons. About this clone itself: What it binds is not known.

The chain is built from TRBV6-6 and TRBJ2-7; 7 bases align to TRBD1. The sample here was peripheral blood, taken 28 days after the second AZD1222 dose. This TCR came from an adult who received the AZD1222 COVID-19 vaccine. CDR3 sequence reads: CASSPGGYEQYF. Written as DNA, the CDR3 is TGTGCCAGCAGTCCAGGGGGTTACGAGCAGTACTTC.